This TCR beta chain was recorded in a study of cytomegalovirus exposure and HLA in healthy donors. CDR3 size: 16 residues. The V gene's germline CDR1 is LGHNA and CDR2 YNFKEQ. The V end was cut by 3 bases, the J end by 7 bases, with 19 bases between. In the PCR, 60 Vbeta and 13 Jbeta primers were used. TCRdb keeps only in-frame clones here, not all; method: immunoSEQ multiplex PCR. The table lists roughly 180,000 clones, 77% of them singletons. V and J are TRBV4-2 and TRBJ1-5; weak D call: TRBD1 (5 bases). The sample taken for sequencing was PBMCs. The receptor comes from a woman aged 30 to 39 in good health and CMV-seropositive. In nucleotides, the CDR3 is TGTGCCAGCAGCCAGGACAAAGGGAGGGTGTGGCAGCCCCAGCATTTT. It codes for CASSQDKGRVWQPQHF.